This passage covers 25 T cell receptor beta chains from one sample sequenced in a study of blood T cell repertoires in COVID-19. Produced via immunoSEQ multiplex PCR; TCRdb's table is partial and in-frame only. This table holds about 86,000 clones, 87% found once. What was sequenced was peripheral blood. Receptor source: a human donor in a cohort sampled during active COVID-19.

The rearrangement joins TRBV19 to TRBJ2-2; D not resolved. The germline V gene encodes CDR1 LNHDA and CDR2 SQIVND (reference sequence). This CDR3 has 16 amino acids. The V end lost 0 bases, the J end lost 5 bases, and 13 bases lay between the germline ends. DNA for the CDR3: TGTGCCAGTAGTATAGAATTACGCGGTTGGACCGGGGAGCTGTTTTTT. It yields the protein CASSIELRGWTGELFF.

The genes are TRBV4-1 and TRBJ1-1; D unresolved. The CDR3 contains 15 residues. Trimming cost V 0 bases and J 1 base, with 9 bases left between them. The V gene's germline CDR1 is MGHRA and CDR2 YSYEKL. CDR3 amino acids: CASSQDSGKNTEAFF. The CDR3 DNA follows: TGCGCCAGCAGCCAAGACAGTGGTAAGAACACTGAAGCTTTCTTT.

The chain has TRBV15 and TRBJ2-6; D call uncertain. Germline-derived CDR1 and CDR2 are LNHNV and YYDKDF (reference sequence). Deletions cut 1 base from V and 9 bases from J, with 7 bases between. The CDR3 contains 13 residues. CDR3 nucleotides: TGTGCCACCAGCAGAGTTCCCAGCAACGTCCTGACTTTC. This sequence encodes CATSRVPSNVLTF.

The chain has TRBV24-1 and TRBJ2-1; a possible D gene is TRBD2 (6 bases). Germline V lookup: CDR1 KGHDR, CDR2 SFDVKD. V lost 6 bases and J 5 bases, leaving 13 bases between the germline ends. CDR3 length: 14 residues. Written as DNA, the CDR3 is TGTGCCACCAGTTTTGGCGGGGCCAACAATGAGCAGTTCTTC. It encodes CATSFGGANNEQFF.

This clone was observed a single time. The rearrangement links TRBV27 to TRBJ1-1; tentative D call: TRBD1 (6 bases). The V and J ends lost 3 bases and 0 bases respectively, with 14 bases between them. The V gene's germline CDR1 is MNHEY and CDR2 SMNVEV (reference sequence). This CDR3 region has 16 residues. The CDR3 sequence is CASSLDRTALNTEAFF. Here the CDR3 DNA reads TGTGCCAGCAGTTTGGACCGGACAGCACTGAACACTGAAGCTTTCTTT.

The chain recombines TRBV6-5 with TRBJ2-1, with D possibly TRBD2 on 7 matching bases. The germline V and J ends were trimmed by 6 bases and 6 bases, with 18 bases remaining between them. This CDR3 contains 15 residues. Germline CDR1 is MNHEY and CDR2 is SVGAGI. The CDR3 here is CASSLEGGRSNEQFF. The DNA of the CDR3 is TGTGCCAGCAGCCTCGAGGGGGGGCGCAGCAATGAGCAGTTCTTC.

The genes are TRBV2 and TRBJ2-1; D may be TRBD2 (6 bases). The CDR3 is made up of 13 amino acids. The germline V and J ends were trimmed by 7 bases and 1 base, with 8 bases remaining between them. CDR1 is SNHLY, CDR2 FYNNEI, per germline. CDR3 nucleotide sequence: TGTGCCAGCACTGCGGGGTCCTACAATGAGCAGTTCTTC. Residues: CASTAGSYNEQFF.

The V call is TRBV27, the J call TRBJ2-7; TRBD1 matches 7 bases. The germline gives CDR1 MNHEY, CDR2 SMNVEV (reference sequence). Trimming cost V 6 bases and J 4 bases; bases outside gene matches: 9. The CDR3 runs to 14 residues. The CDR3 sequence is CASSQYRGGYEQYF. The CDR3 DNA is TGTGCCAGCAGCCAATACAGGGGCGGTTACGAGCAGTACTTC.

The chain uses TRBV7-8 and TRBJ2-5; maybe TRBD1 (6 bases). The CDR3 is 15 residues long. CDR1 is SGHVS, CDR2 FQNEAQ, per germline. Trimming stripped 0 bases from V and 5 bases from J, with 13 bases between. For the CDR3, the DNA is TGTGCCAGCAGCTTAGCTCTTACAGGGCCGGAGACCCAGTACTTC. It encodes CASSLALTGPETQYF.

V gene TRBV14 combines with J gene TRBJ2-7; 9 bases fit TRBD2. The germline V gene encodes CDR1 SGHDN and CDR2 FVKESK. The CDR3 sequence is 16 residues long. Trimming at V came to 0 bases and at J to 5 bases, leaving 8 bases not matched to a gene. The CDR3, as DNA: TGTGCCAGCAGCCAAGATAGGCTAGCGGGATTCCACGAGCAGTACTTC. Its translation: CASSQDRLAGFHEQYF.

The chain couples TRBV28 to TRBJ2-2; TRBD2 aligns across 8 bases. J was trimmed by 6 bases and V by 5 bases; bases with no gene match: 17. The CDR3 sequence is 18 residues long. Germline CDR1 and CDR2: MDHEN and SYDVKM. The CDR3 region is CASSPPDWGREESGELFF. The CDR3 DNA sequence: TGTGCCAGCAGTCCACCGGACTGGGGGCGGGAGGAGTCCGGGGAGCTGTTTTTT.

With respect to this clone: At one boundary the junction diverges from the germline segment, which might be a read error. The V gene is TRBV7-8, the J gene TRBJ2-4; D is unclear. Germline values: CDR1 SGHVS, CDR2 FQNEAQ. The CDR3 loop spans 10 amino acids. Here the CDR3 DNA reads TGTGCCAGCAGCTTACCCCATGAGGACTTC. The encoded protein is CASSLPHEDF.

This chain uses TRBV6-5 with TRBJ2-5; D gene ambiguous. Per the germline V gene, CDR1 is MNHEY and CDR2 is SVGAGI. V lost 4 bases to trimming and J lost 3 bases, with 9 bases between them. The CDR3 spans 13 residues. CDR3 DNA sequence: TGTGCCAGCAGTTCAACGGTCGAAGAGACCCAGTACTTC. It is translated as CASSSTVEETQYF.

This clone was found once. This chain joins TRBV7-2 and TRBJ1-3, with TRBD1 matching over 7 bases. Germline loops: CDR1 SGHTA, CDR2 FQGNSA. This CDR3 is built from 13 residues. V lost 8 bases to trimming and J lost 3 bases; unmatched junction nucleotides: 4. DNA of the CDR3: TGTGCCAGCGGCGACAGGGTTGGAAACACCATATATTTT. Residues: CASGDRVGNTIYF.

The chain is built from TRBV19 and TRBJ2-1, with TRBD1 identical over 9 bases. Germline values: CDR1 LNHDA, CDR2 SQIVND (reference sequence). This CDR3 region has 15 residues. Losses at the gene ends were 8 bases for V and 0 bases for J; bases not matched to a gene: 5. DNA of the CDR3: TGTGCCAGTGGGGGACAGGGAAGCTCCTACAATGAGCAGTTCTTC. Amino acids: CASGGQGSSYNEQFF.

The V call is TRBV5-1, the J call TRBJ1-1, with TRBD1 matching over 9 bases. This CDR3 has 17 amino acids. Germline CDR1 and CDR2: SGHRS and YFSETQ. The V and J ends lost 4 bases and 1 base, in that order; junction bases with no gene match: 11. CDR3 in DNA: TGCGCCAGCAGCCCACAGGGGGCGCAGGTGGAGAACACTGAAGCTTTCTTT. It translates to CASSPQGAQVENTEAFF.

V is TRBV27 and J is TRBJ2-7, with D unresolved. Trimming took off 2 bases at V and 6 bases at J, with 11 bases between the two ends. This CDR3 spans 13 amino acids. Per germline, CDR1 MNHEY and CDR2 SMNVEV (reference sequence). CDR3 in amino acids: CASSLNDFREQYF. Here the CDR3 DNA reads TGTGCCAGCAGTTTAAATGACTTTCGCGAGCAGTACTTC.

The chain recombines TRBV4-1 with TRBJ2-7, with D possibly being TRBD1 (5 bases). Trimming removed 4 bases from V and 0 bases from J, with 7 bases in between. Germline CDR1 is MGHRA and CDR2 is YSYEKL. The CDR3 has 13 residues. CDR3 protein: CASSPDNSYEQYF. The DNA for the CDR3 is TGCGCCAGCAGCCCGGACAACTCCTACGAGCAGTACTTC.

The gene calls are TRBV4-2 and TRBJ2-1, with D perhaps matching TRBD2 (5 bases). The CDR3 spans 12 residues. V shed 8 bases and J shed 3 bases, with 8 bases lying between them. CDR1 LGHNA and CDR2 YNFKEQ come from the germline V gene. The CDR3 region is CASGGFYNEQFF. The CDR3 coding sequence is TGTGCCAGCGGCGGGTTCTACAATGAGCAGTTCTTC.

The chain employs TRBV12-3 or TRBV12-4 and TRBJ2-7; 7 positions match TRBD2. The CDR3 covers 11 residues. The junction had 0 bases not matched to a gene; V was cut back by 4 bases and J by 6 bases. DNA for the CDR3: TGTGCCAGCAGTTGGGGGGGCGAGCAGTACTTC. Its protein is CASSWGGEQYF.

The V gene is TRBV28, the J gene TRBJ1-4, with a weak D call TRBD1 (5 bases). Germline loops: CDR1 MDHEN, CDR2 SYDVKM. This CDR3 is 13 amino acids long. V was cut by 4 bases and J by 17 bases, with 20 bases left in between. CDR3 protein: CASSSWGGMKPFF. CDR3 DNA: TGTGCCAGCAGTTCATGGGGGGGTATGAAACCCTTTTTT. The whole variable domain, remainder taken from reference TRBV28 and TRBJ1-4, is DVKVTQSSRYLVKRTGEKVFLECVQDMDHENMFWYRQDPGLGLRLIYFSYDVKMKEKGDIPEGYSVSREKKERFSLILESASTNQTSMYLCASSSWGGMKPFFGSGTQLSVL.

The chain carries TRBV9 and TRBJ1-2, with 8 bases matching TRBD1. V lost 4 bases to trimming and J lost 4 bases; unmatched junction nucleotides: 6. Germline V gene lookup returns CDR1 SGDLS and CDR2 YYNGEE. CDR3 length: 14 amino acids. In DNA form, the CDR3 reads TGTGCCAGCAGCCTGGGACAGGCTAGCTATGGCTACACCTTC. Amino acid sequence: CASSLGQASYGYTF. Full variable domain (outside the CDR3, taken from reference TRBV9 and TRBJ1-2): DSGVTQTPKHLITATGQRVTLRCSPRSGDLSVYWYQQSLDQGLQFLIQYYNGEERAKGNILERFSAQQFPDLHSELNLSSLELGDSALYFCASSLGQASYGYTFGSGTRLTVV.

CDR3 DNA: TGTGCCACCAGTGATCCTTTGGACAGTAGACTCCAGCATTTT. Protein product: CATSDPLDSRLQHF. The rearrangement joins TRBV24-1 to TRBJ1-5, with a tentative D call TRBD1 (6 bases). The germline V gene encodes CDR1 KGHDR and CDR2 SFDVKD. V was pared by 3 bases and J by 12 bases, with 17 bases between. The CDR3 loop spans 14 amino acids.

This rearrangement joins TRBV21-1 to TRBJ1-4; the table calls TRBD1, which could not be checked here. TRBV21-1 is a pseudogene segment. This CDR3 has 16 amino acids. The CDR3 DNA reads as TGTGCCAGCAGCAAATGTAGCCAGGGCGCTAATGAAAAACTGTTTTTT. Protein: CASSKCSQGANEKLFF.

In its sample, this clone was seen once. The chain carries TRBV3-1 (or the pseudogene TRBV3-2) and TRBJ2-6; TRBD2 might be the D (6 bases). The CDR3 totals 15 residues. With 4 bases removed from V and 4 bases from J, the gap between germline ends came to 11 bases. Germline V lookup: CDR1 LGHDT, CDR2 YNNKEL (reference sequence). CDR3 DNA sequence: TGTGCCAGCAGCCCTGTGGGAGGAGGGGCCAACGTCCTGACTTTC. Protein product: CASSPVGGGANVLTF.